Listed here are 9 T cell receptor beta chains from one sample, sequenced in a study of T cells in Graves' hyperthyroidism and ophthalmopathy. TCR beta CDR3 regions were amplified from RNA. The HTBI primer set served for first-round RT-PCR of the TCR CDR3. TCRdb called the multiplex PCR reads again in MiXCR, with one record for every CDR3 protein. The data hold about 580,000 distinct CDR3 sequences, with about 14% observed a single time. Sequencing was performed on blood. The receptors here all came from a woman aged 30 to 39 with Graves' hyperthyroidism that later progressed to Graves' ophthalmopathy.

At least ten counts were recorded for this clonotype. V gene TRBV11-1 combines with J gene TRBJ2-7, with unresolved D. Germline values: CDR1 SGHAT, CDR2 FQDESV (reference sequence). V was shortened by 0 bases and J by 0 bases, with 12 bases between the two germline ends. This CDR3 has 16 amino acids. The CDR3 nucleotides are TGTGCCAGCAGCTTAGCGGCCAGTATGTTCTCCTACGAGCAGTACTTC. Translation: CASSLAASMFSYEQYF. The full variable domain, in which reference TRBV11-1 and TRBJ2-7 provide the parts outside the CDR3, is EAEVAQSPRYKITEKSQAVAFWCDPISGHATLYWYRQILGQGPELLVQFQDESVVDDSQLPKDRFSAERLKGVDSTLKIQPAELGDSAMYLCASSLAASMFSYEQYFGPGTRLTVT.

DNA for the CDR3: TGTGCCAGCAGTCGAAAGTACCAAGAGACCCAGTACTTC. This sequence encodes CASSRKYQETQYF. The chain recombines TRBV27 with TRBJ2-5; no firm D call. The CDR3 runs 13 residues. Per the germline V gene, CDR1 is MNHEY and CDR2 is SMNVEV (reference sequence). V was cut by 5 bases and J by 0 bases, with 7 bases left in between.

This clonotype came up many times. The chain combines TRBV28 with TRBJ1-4; no firm D call. CDR3 length: 13 residues. Trimming shortened V by 4 bases and J by 6 bases, and 9 bases separated the two germline ends. Germline V gene data show CDR1 as MDHEN and CDR2 as SYDVKM. Here the CDR3 DNA reads TGTGCCAGCAGTTCCGGGATTTATGAAAAACTGTTTTTT. This translates into CASSSGIYEKLFF.

This clonotype occurred many times. The chain has TRBV7-2 and TRBJ1-2; TRBD1 matches at 7 bases. The ends lost 5 bases at V and 5 bases at J; junction bases unmatched: 8. This CDR3 region has 14 residues. Germline CDR1 SGHTA, CDR2 FQGNSA. Here the CDR3 reads CASSNQGQRYGYTF. In nucleotides, the CDR3 is TGTGCCAGCAGCAACCAGGGACAGCGTTATGGCTACACCTTC. The entire variable domain, with the rest obtained from reference TRBV7-2 and TRBJ1-2, is as follows: GAGVSQSPSNKVTEKGKDVELRCDPISGHTALYWYRQSLGQGLEFLIYFQGNSAPDKSGLPSDRFSAERTGGSVSTLTIQRTQQEDSAVYLCASSNQGQRYGYTFGSGTRLTVV.

This clonotype has at least ten counts. V is TRBV7-9 and J is TRBJ1-6; no clear D gene. Germline V gene lookup returns CDR1 SEHNR and CDR2 FQNEAQ (reference sequence). V was shortened by 5 bases and J by 11 bases, with 13 bases between the two germline ends. This CDR3 is built from 13 residues. Here the CDR3 reads CASSLDPVPPLHF. CDR3 nucleotides: TGTGCCAGCAGCCTAGACCCCGTGCCACCCCTCCACTTT.

The sample holds a few counts of this clonotype. This rearrangement joins TRBV6-2 or TRBV6-3 to TRBJ2-2; 8 nucleotides align to TRBD1. The CDR3 spans 15 residues. CDR1 is MNHEY and CDR2 is SVGEGT in the germline V gene. V was pared by 5 bases and J by 5 bases, with 7 bases of the junction left unmatched. The CDR3 nucleotides read TGTGCCAGCAGTCCTACTACAGGGGGAACCGGGGAGCTGTTTTTT. It codes for CASSPTTGGTGELFF.

This clonotype occurred many times. The chain combines TRBV4-2 with TRBJ2-2; 7 nucleotides line up with TRBD2. Germline V lookup: CDR1 LGHNA, CDR2 YNFKEQ. Trimming at V came to 1 base and at J to 4 bases, leaving 3 bases not matched to a gene. There are 15 residues in the CDR3. CDR3 nucleotides: TGTGCCAGCAGCCAAGGGGGCGGGAGCACCGGGGAGCTGTTTTTT. This translates into CASSQGGGSTGELFF.

This clonotype was detected many times. The gene calls are TRBV4-3 and TRBJ2-1; TRBD2 matches 7 bases. Per the germline V gene, CDR1 is LGHNA and CDR2 is YSLEER. Trimming removed 0 bases from V and 2 bases from J; junction bases left unmatched: 4. This CDR3 contains 16 residues. Here the CDR3 reads CASSQDIGLAYNEQFF. CDR3 bases: TGCGCCAGCAGCCAAGATATCGGACTAGCCTACAATGAGCAGTTCTTC.

There are many counts of this clonotype. Here the CDR3 reads CASTAGGEVVYGYTF. CDR3 in DNA: TGCGCCAGCACCGCGGGAGGGGAGGTAGTCTATGGCTACACCTTC. The chain employs TRBV5-1 and TRBJ1-2; perhaps TRBD1 as D (5 bases). V lost 6 bases to trimming and J lost 4 bases, with 19 bases between them. CDR1 and CDR2 (germline): SGHRS, YFSETQ. The CDR3 covers 15 residues.